This T cell receptor beta chain comes out of a study of Ad26.COV2.S vaccination and SARS-CoV-2 variants. In the study overall: Recipients of Ad26.COV2.S got it intramuscularly, once or twice 56 days apart.

As to treatment: around 19 received Ad26.COV2.S at low or high dose, single or two shots; 5 received placebo; per-sample allocation not given. Samples were taken on day 63 after the first vaccine or placebo injection. TCRdb's copy holds only in-frame clones and misses some; the assay was immunoSEQ multiplex PCR. This sample carries some 340,000 clones, 85% of them seen once, and the ten largest clones take 2% to 2.5%. Trimming left V 3 bases short and J 1 base short, with 13 bases between. CDR3 length: 15 residues. Germline CDR1 and CDR2: KGHSH and LQKENI. The chain has TRBV18 and TRBJ2-7; perhaps TRBD1 as D (5 bases). The receptor was isolated from a person between 18 and 65 years old who received the Ad26.COV2.S COVID-19 vaccine or a placebo. The source material was peripheral blood, sampled in a trial of Ad26.COV2.S vaccine versus placebo. CDR3 loop: CASSPVKDTSYEQYF. The DNA for the CDR3 is TGTGCCAGCTCACCGGTGAAGGACACGTCCTACGAGCAGTACTTC.